This T cell receptor beta chain was retrieved from a study of shared clonotypes between healthy human individuals. This CDR3 contains 13 residues. After removal of 6 bases from V and 0 bases from J, the junction contained 2 bases not matched to a gene. CDR1 is MDHEN and CDR2 is SYDVKM in the germline V gene. Of note for this clone: A much bigger clone sits one base away, suggesting this may be a read error. Other nucleotide sequences in the sample specify the same CDR3.

Generated by immunoSEQ multiplex PCR, the TCRdb table keeps only in-frame clones and is missing some. This sample has 780,000 or so clones; 55% to 75% occur once, and the top ten carry more than 1.5%. Sequencing was done on a sample of memory CD4+ T cells sorted from blood. Subset here: CD45RA-negative fraction. The chain employs TRBV28 and TRBJ2-7, with 7 bases identical to TRBD2. The sequence derives from a woman younger than 45 in good health. The CDR3 sequence is CASSTGGSYEQYF. The CDR3 nucleotides read TGTGCCAGCAGCACGGGGGGCTCCTACGAGCAGTACTTC.